This T cell receptor (beta chain) was sequenced in a study of blood T cells in healthy people across ages. The use of a sample-barcoded 5' primer and a J-beta primer mix characterized a second PCR of roughly 6 to 12 cycles. TCRdb itself ran the 5' RACE reads through MiXCR, one entry per CDR3 protein. The table includes approximately 800,000 distinct CDR3 sequences, 56% detected once. This CDR3 spans 14 amino acids. The germline gives CDR1 SNHLY, CDR2 FYNNEI. V lost 1 base and J lost 6, with 12 bases in between. The sample was blood. This sequence joins TRBV2 and TRBJ1-2, with D possibly being TRBD1 (6 bases). The receptor was isolated from a man aged 35 to 55 in good health. CDR3 sequence: CASSEGGGVDGYTF. CDR3 nucleotide sequence: TGTGCCAGCAGTGAAGGGGGGGGCGTTGATGGCTACACCTTC.